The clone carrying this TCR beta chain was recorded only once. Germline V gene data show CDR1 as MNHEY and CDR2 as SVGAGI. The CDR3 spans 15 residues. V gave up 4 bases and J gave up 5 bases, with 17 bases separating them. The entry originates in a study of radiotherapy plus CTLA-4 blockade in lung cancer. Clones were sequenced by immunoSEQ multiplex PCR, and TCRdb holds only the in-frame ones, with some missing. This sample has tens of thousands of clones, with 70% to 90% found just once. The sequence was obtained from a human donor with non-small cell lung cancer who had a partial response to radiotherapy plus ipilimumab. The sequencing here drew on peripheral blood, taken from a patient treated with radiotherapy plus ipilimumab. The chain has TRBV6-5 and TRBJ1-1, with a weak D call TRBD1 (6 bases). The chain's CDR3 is CASSFNRVYRTEAFF. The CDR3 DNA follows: TGTGCCAGCAGTTTTAACAGGGTTTATCGAACTGAAGCTTTCTTT.